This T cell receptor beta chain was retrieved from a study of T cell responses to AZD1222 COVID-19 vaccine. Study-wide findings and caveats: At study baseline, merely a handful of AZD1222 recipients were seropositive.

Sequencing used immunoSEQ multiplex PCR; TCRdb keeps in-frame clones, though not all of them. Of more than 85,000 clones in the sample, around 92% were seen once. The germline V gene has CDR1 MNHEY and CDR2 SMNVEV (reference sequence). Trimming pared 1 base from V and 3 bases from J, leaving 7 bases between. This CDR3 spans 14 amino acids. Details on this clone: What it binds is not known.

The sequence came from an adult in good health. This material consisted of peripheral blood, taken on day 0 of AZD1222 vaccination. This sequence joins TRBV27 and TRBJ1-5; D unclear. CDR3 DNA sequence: TGTGCCAGCAGTTTATACACGAACAATCAGCCCCAGCATTTT. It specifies CASSLYTNNQPQHF.